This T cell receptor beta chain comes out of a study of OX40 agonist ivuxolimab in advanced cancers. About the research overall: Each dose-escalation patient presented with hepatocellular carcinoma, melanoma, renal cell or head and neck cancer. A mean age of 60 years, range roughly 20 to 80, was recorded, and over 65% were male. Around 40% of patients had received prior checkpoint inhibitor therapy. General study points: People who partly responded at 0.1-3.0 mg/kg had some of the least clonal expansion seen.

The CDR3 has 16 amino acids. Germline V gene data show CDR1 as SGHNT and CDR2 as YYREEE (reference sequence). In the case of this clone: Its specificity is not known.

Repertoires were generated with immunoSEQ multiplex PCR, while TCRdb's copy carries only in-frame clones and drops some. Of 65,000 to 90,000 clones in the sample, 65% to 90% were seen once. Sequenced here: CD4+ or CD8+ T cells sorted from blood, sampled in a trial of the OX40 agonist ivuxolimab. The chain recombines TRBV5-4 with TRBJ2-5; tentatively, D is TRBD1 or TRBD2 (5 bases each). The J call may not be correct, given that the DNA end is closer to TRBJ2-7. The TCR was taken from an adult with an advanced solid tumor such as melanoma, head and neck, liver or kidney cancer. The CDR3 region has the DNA TGTGCCAGCAGCCTTCGGGGCCGGGGAGAACACTACGAGCAGTACTTC. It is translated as CASSLRGRGEHYEQYF.